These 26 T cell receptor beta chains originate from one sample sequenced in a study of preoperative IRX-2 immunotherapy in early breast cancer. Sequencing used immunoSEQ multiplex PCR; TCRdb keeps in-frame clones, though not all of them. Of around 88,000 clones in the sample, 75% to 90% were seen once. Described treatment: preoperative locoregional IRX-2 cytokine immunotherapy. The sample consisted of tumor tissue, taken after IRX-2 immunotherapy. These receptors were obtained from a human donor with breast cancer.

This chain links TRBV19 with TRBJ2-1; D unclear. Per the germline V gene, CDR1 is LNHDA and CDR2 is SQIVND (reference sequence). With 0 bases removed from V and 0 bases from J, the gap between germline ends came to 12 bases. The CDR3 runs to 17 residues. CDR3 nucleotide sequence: TGTGCCAGTAGTATAGATTCTTTAGACTTCTCCTACAATGAGCAGTTCTTC. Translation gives CASSIDSLDFSYNEQFF.

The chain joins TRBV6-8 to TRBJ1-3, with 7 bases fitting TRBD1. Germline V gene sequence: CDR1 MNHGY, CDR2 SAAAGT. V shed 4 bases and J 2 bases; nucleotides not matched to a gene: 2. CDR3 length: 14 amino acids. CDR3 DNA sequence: TGTGCCAGCAGTTTAACAGGGGCTGGAAACACCATATATTTT. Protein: CASSLTGAGNTIYF.

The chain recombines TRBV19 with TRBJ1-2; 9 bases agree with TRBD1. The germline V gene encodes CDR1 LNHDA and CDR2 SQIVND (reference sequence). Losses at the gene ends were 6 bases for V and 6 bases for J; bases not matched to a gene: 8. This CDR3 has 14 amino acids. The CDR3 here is CASRLQGAIDGYTF. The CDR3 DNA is TGTGCCAGTAGGTTACAGGGGGCGATCGATGGCTACACCTTC.

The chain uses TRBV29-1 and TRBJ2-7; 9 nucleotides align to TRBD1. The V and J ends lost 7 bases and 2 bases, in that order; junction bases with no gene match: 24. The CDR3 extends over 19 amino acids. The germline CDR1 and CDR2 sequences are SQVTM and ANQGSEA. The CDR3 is CSASFLFSGQGNYPYEQYF. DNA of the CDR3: TGCAGCGCCTCTTTCCTTTTTTCGGGACAGGGAAATTATCCCTACGAGCAGTACTTC.

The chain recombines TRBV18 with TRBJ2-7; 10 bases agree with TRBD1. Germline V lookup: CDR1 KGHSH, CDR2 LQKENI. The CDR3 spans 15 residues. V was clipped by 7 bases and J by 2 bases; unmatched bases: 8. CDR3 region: CASLGAGTGAYEQYF. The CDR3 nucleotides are TGTGCCAGCTTAGGAGCCGGGACAGGGGCCTACGAGCAGTACTTC.

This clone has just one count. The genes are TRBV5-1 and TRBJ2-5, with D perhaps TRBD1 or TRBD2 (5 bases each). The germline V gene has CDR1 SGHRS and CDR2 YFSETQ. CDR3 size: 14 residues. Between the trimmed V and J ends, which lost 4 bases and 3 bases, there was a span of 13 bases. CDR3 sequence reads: CASSIGGKEETQYF. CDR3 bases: TGCGCCAGCAGCATTGGGGGAAAGGAAGAGACCCAGTACTTC.

The CDR3, as DNA: TGTGCCAGCACGAAGGTTGCAGGGGAGGCTTTCTTT. Its translation: CASTKVAGEAFF. The J gene is TRBJ1-1, the V gene TRBV6-8; D might be TRBD1 (6 bases). This CDR3 contains 12 residues. Germline V gives CDR1 MNHGY, CDR2 SAAAGT. Trimming pared 7 bases from V and 11 bases from J, leaving 17 bases between.

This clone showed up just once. This chain's CDR3 is CASSYGAGGRRDTQYF. In DNA form, the CDR3 reads TGTGCCAGCAGTTACGGAGCGGGGGGGCGTAGAGATACGCAGTATTTT. This chain joins TRBV6-7 and TRBJ2-3; 10 positions match TRBD2. TRBV6-7 is designated an ORF whose function remains uncertain. J lost 5 bases, V lost 2 bases, and 7 bases had no gene match. This CDR3 region has 16 residues.

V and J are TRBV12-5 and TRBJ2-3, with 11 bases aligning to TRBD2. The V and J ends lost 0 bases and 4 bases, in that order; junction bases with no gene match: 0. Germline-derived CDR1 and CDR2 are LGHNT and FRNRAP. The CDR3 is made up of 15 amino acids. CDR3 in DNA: TGTGCTAGTGGTTTGGTACTAGCGGGGGCAGATACGCAGTATTTT. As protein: CASGLVLAGADTQYF.

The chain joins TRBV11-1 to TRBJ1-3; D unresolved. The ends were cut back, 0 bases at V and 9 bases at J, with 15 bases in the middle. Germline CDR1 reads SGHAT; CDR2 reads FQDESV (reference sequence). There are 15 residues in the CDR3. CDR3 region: CASSLAALSRGTIYF. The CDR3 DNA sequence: TGTGCCAGCAGCTTAGCGGCTCTGTCGCGGGGCACCATATATTTT.

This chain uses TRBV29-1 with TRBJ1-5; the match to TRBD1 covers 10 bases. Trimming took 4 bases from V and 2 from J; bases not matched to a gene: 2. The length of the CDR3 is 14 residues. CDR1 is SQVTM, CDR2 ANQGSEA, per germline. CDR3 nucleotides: TGCAGCGTTGGGGGGACAGGGGGCAATCAGCCCCAGCATTTT. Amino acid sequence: CSVGGTGGNQPQHF.

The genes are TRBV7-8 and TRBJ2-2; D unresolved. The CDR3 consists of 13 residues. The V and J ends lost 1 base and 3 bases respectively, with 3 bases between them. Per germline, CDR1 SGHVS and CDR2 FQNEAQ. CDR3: CASSLVDTGELFF. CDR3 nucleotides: TGTGCCAGCAGCTTAGTTGACACCGGGGAGCTGTTTTTT.

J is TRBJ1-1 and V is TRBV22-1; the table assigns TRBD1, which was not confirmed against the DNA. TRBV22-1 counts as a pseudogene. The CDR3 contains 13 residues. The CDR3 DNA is TGTGCCAGCAGTTTATGGGCGTCGGCTGAAGCTTTCTTT. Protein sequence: CASSLWASAEAFF.

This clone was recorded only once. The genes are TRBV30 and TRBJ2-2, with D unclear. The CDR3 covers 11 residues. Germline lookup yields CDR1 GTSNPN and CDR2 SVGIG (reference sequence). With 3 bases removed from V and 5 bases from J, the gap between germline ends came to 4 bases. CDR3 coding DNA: TGTGCCTGGAGCCAGACCGGGGAGCTGTTTTTT. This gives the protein CAWSQTGELFF.

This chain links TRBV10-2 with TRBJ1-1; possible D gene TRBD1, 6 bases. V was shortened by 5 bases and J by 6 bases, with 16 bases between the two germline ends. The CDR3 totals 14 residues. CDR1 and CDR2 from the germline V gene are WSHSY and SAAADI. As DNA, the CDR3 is TGCGCCAGCAGTATGACAGGAAATATGCCTGAAGCTTTCTTT. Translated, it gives CASSMTGNMPEAFF.

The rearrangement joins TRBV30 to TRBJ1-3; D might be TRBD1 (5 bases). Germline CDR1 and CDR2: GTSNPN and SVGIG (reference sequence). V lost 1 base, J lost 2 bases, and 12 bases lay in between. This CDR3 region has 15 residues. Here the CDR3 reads CAWSADSLPGNTIYF. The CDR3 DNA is TGTGCCTGGAGTGCCGACAGTTTGCCTGGAAACACCATATATTTT.

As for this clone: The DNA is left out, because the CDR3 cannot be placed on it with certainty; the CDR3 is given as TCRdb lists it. CDR3 protein: CASSPKFGPPYEQYF. J is TRBJ2-7 and V is TRBV11-3. Both ends counted, the CDR3 spans 15 residues. Germline V gives CDR1 SGHNT, CDR2 YENEEA.

CDR3 nucleotide sequence: TGTGCCAGCAGCTACGGTCCCGGGCTGGGTTTCTTT. This sequence encodes CASSYGPGLGFF. The chain has TRBV28 and TRBJ1-1; D call uncertain. The CDR3 is made up of 12 amino acids. V dropped 6 bases and J dropped 13 bases, with 18 bases sitting between them. The V gene's germline CDR1 is MDHEN and CDR2 SYDVKM. Supplemented by reference TRBV28 and TRBJ1-1, the full variable domain reads DVKVTQSSRYLVKRTGEKVFLECVQDMDHENMFWYRQDPGLGLRLIYFSYDVKMKEKGDIPEGYSVSREKKERFSLILESASTNQTSMYLCASSYGPGLGFFGQGTRLTVV.

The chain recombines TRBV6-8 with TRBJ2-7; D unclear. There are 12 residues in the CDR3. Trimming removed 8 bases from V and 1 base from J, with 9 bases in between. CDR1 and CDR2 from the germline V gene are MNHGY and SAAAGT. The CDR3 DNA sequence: TGTGCCAGCTGGAAGGTATCCTACGAGCAGTACTTC. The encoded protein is CASWKVSYEQYF.

The CDR3 DNA follows: TGTGCCAGCAGTTTAGGAGGGGTCGGCAATGAGCAGTTCTTC. This translates into CASSLGGVGNEQFF. The chain recombines TRBV22-1 with TRBJ2-1; TRBD2 was called by the table and not checked on the DNA. TRBV22-1 is marked as a pseudogene. The CDR3 has 14 residues.

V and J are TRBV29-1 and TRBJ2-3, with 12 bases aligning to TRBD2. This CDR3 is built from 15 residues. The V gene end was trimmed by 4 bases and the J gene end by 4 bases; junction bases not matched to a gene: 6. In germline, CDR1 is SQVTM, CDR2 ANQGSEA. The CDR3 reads CSVGPSGGAADTQYF. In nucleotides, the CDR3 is TGCAGCGTTGGACCTAGCGGGGGGGCAGCAGATACGCAGTATTTT.

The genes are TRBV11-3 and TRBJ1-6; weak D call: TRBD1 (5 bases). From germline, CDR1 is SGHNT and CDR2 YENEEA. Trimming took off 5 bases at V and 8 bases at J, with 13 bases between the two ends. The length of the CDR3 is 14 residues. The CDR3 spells CASSADSRYSPLHF. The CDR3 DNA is TGTGCCAGCAGCGCAGACAGCCGATATTCACCCCTCCACTTT.

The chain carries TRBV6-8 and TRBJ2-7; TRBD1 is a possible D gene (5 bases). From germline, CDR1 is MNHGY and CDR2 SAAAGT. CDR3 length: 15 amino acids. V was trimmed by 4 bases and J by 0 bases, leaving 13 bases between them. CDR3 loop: CASSWYDRNSYEQYF. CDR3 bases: TGTGCCAGCAGTTGGTACGACAGAAACTCCTACGAGCAGTACTTC.

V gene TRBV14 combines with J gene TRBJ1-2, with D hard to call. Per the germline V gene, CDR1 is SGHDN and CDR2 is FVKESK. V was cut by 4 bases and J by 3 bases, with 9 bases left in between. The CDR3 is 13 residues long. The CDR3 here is CASSPHLDYGYTF. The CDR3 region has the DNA TGTGCCAGCAGCCCGCACTTAGACTATGGCTACACCTTC.

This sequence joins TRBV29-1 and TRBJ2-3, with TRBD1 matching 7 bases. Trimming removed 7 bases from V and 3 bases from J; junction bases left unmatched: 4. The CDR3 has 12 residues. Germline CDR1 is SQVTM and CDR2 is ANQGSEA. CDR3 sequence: CSARTGTDTQYF. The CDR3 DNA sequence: TGCAGCGCTAGGACAGGAACAGATACGCAGTATTTT.

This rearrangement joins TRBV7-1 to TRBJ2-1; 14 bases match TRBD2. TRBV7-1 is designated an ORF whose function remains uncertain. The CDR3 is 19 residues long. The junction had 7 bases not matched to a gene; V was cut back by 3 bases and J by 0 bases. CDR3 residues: CASSSIGTSGRGSYNEQFF. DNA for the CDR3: TGTGCCAGCAGCTCCATCGGGACTAGCGGGAGAGGCTCCTACAATGAGCAGTTCTTC.